The sequence of this T cell receptor beta chain was determined in a study of cytomegalovirus exposure and HLA in healthy donors. Study information: In terms of ancestry, the Caucasian-associated cluster contained roughly four fifths of the roughly 400 genotyped donors. Study-wide results and limits: HLA restriction was apparent for most CMV-associated TCR beta chains in a later analysis. Common viral pathogens seemed to be connected with several of the most significant clusters, according to a later analysis.

Vbeta (60) and Jbeta (13) primers were used in the PCR. Assay: immunoSEQ multiplex PCR; the TCRdb copy retains only in-frame clones and omits some. Here the sample table reports about 200,000 clones. Comments on this clone: Its antigen is still unknown.

Germline CDR1 LNHDA, CDR2 SQIVND (reference sequence). V shed 4 bases and J shed 5 bases, with 9 bases lying between them. This CDR3 is built from 12 residues. The sample taken for sequencing was PBMCs. This chain joins TRBV19 and TRBJ2-7; a possible D gene is TRBD2 (6 bases). This receptor was obtained from a girl aged 2-10 years in good health and CMV-seropositive. As DNA, the CDR3 is TGTGCCAGTAGTAGGGACTTCAACGAGCAGTACTTC. Amino acids: CASSRDFNEQYF.